The clone carrying this TCR beta chain has a handful of counts. Antigen: not known. The read gets to within 3 residues of the CDR3 end, and the germline J gene fills in the rest. The data were obtained in a study of T cell clonality in common variable immunodeficiency. Clones were read by immunoSEQ multiplex PCR, and TCRdb kept only the in-frame ones, dropping some. Singletons are absent from the sample, which has fewer than 75,000 clones. The CDR3 loop spans 13 amino acids. Trimming stripped 8 bases from V and 2 bases from J, with 10 bases between. Broader study findings: Fewer deletions and N-nucleotide insertions were reportedly seen in common variable immunodeficiency TCR beta sequences.

This receptor was identified in a person aged 18-70 years in good health. This sequence joins TRBV23-1 and TRBJ1-5, with D hard to call. TRBV23-1 has ORF status, its function being uncertain. Sequenced sample: peripheral blood mononuclear cells. CDR3 DNA (partial): TGCGCCAGCCCGGGTCACGGCAATCAGCCC. It translates to CASPGHGNQP. The whole CDR3 sequence reads CASPGHGNQPQHF.